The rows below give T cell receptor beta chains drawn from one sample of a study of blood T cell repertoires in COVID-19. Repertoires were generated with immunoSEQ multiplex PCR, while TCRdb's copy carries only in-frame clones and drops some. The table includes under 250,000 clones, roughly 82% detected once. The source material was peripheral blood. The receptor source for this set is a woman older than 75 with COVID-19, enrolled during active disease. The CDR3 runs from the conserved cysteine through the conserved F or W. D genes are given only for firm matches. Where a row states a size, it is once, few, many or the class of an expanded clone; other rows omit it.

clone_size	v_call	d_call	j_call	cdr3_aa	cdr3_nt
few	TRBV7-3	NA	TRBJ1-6	CASSLKGADSPLHF	TGTGCCAGCAGCCTCAAAGGAGCGGATTCACCCCTCCACTTT
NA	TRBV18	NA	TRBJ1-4	CASSPGHSEKLFF	TGTGCCAGCTCACCCGGACACTCTGAAAAACTGTTTTTT
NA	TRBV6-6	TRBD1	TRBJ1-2	CASSYYSPGQGYGYTF	TGTGCCAGCAGTTACTACAGTCCGGGACAGGGATATGGCTACACCTTC
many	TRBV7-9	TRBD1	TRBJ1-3	CASSRTGAGNTIYF	TGTGCCAGCAGCCGCACAGGGGCTGGAAACACCATATATTTT
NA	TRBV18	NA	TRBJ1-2	CASSPPAGNYGYTF	TGTGCCAGCTCACCACCAGCAGGGAACTATGGCTACACCTTC
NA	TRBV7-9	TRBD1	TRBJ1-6	CASTQTGDSPLHF	TGTGCCAGCACCCAGACAGGGGATTCACCCCTCCACTTT
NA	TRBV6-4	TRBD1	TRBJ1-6	CASSDSGTGANSPLHF	TGTGCCAGCAGTGACTCAGGGACAGGGGCGAATTCACCCCTCCACTTT
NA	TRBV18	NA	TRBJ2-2	CASSPPSTVTGELFF	TGTGCCAGCTCACCACCTTCAACAGTCACCGGGGAGCTGTTTTTT
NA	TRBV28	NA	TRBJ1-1	CASRSQGNTEAFF	TGTGCCAGCAGGTCACAGGGGAACACTGAAGCTTTCTTT
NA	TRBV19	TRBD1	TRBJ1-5	CASCDRDYSNQPQHF	TGTGCCAGTTGTGACAGGGATTATAGCAATCAGCCCCAGCATTTT
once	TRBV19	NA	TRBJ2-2	CASSLGLGEAGELFF	TGTGCCAGTAGTTTAGGCCTAGGGGAAGCCGGGGAGCTGTTTTTT
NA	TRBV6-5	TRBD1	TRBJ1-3	CASSYTRQGRNTIYF	TGTGCCAGCAGCTACACCCGACAGGGTCGAAACACCATATATTTT
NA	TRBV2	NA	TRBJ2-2	CASSELVGAGELFF	TGTGCCAGCAGTGAACTAGTCGGCGCCGGGGAGCTGTTTTTT
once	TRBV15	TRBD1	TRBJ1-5	CATSRGGTGNNQPQHF	TGTGCCACCAGCAGAGGCGGGACAGGGAACAATCAGCCCCAGCATTTT
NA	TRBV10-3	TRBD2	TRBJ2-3	CAMGGTDTQYF	TGTGCCATGGGGGGGACAGATACGCAGTATTTT